The T cell receptor beta chain under discussion was sequenced for a study of fetal regulatory T cell absence and autoimmunity (dated by TCRdb to about 2017). Regarding the complete study: Autoimmunity of the exocrine pancreas was seen in the IPEX patients even though clinical diabetes was absent.

On the immunoSEQ human TCRbeta survey platform, TCRbeta CDR3 regions were amplified and barcoded with a two-step multiplex PCR. Sequencing of the libraries was done on Illumina instruments, and IgH was sequenced in parallel from the same samples. As for how the authors treated the data: Raw reads were filtered against IMGT V, D, J definitions and binned by a nearest-neighbor algorithm to remove PCR and sequencing errors. Clones were defined as identical nucleotide sequences, and differential abundance between tissues was assessed by per-clone Fisher exact tests with a pFDR threshold of p<0.01. Clones whose frequencies were too low for statistical inference were excluded by a minimum inclusion filter of 10 in either sample. The immunoSEQ Analyzer was used for pairwise clonal comparisons, and IMGT tools were used to assess gene family usage. TCRdb retrieved this table from immuneACCESS and kept in-frame rearrangements only. Not all clones are present; in checked studies, unresolved V genes account for under half, and no reason is known for the remainder. V and J calls and clone size are copied from that table; D and trimming were computed from the DNA. In all, the sample holds around 100,000 clones, and less than 80% of those were seen once. The ten largest account for approximately 1.9% of the sample.

Genomic DNA from frozen pancreas tissue was processed for repertoire sequencing. The DNeasy Blood and Tissue Kit was used to extract roughly 1.7-3.3 ug of genomic DNA from either umbilical cord blood or frozen pancreas. The V end loses 5 bases and the J end loses 2 bases, and a stretch of 14 bases separates them. The CDR3 spans 15 residues, from the cysteine through the phenylalanine. The retained sequence is limited to the CDR3, 45 bases, with the frame set at the first base. The germline V gene specifies SGHNT as CDR1 and YENEEA as CDR2. A note on this clone: The antigen this receptor binds is unknown. Base-call qualities are not available, and no considerably larger clone is one nucleotide away.

Study-wide findings and limitations: The oligoclonal enrichment was interpreted as support for antigen-driven autoimmunity occurring in the pancreas before birth in IPEX syndrome. Compared with cord blood, the pancreas TCR compartment showed significant oligoclonal enrichment, and some top clones were enriched more than 100-fold. TRB gene family usage was found to be broadly similar between cord blood and pancreas and to resemble published neonatal and adult repertoires.

The V and J genes are TRBV11-3 and TRBJ2-3; the D segment could be TRBD2, given 6 matching bases. The sample comprised pancreas tissue. The source is a male donor with IPEX syndrome. The DNA sequence reads TGTGCCAGCAGCACGCGGGACCGTTCCACAGATACGCAGTATTTT. It translates to CASSTRDRSTDTQYF.